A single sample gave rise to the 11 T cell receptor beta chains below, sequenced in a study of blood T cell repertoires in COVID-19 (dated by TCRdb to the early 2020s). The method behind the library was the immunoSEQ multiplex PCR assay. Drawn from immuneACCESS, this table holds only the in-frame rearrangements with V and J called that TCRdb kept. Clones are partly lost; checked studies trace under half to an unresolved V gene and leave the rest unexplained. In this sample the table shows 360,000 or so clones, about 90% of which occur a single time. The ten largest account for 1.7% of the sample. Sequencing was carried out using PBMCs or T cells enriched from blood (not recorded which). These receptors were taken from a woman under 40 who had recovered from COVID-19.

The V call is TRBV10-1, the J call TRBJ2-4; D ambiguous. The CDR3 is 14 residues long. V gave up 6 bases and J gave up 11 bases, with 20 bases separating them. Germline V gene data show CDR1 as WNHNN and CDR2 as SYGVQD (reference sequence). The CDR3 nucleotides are TGCGCCAGCAGAGACTTTTCCGAGGCAGACCTTCAGTACTTC. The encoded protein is CASRDFSEADLQYF.

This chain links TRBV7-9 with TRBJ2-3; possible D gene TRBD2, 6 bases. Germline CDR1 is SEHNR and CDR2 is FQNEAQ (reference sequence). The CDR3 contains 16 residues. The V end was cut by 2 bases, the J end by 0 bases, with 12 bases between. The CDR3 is CASSLLGTPSTDTQYF. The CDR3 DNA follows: TGTGCCAGCAGCTTATTAGGGACTCCTAGCACAGATACGCAGTATTTT.

In nucleotides, the CDR3 is TGTGCCTGGAGCCTTCAGGGCGGGGTTTACGAGCAGTACTTC. Its translation is CAWSLQGGVYEQYF. This rearrangement joins TRBV30 to TRBJ2-7; D perhaps matches TRBD2 (6 bases). Germline loops: CDR1 GTSNPN, CDR2 SVGIG (reference sequence). This CDR3 region has 14 residues. Trimming stripped 3 bases from V and 4 bases from J, with 16 bases between.

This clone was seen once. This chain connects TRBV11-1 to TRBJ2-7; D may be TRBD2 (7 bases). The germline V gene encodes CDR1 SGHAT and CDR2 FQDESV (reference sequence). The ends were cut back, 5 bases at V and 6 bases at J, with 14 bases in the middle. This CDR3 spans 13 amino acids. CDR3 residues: CASSEVRGAEQYF. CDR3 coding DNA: TGTGCCAGCAGCGAGGTCCGGGGGGCCGAGCAGTACTTC.

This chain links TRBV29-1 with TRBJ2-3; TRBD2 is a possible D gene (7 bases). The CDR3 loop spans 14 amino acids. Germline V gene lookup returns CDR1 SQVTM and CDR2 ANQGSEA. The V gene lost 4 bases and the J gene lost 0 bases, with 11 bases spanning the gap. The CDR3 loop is CSVGGRGSTDTQYF. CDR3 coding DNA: TGCAGCGTTGGAGGGAGGGGGAGCACAGATACGCAGTATTTT.

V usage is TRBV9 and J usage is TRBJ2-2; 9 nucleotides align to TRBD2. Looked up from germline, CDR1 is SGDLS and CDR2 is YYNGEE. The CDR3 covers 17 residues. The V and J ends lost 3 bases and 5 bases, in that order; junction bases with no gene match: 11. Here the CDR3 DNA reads TGTGCCAGCAGCGCCCGGGGGCGGGAGGGAGGTACCGGGGAGCTGTTTTTT. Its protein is CASSARGREGGTGELFF.

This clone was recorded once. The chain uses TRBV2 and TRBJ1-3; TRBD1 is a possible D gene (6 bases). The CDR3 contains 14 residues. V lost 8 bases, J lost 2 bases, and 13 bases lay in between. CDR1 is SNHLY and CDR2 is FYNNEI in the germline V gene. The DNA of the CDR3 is TGTGCCAGCCATAAGAGGGGGACTGGAAACACCATATATTTT. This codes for CASHKRGTGNTIYF.

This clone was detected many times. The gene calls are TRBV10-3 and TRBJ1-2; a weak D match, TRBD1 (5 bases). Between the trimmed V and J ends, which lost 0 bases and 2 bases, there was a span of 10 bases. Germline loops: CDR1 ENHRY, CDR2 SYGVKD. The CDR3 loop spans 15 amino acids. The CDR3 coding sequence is TGTGCCATCAGTGAGTCGCCAGGGCTCAACTATGGCTACACCTTC. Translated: CAISESPGLNYGYTF.

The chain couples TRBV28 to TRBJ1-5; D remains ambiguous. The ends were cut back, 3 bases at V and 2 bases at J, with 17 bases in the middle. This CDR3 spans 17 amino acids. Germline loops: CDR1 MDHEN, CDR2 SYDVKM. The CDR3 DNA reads TGTGCCAGCAGTTTTCGGGGAGCAGGAATGGGCAATCAGCCCCAGCATTTT. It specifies CASSFRGAGMGNQPQHF.

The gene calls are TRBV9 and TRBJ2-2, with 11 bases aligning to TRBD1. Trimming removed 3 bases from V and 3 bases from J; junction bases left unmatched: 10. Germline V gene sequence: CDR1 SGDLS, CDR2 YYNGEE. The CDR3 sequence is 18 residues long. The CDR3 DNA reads TGTGCCAGCAGCGAGGGACAGGGGGACCGTTCGGACACCGGGGAGCTGTTTTTT. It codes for CASSEGQGDRSDTGELFF.

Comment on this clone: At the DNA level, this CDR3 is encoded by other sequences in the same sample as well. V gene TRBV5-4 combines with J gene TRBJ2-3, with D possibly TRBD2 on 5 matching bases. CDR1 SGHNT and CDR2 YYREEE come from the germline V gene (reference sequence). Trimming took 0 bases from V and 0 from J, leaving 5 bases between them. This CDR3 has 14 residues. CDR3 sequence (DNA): TGTGCCAGCAGCTTGGCGGGGAGCACAGATACGCAGTATTTT. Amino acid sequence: CASSLAGSTDTQYF.